This entry is about one T cell receptor beta chain. This sample is drawn from a study of blood T cell repertoires in COVID-19. At the level of the study: The analysed material was cDNA or gDNA that came from T cells, B-cell-depleted T cells, or PBMCs.

Measured with immunoSEQ multiplex PCR; TCRdb has only the in-frame clones, and not every one. This table has 180,000 or so clones, about four fifths appearing once. Trimming removed 2 bases at V and 1 base at J, with 10 bases between. In germline, CDR1 is SGHRS, CDR2 YFSETQ. The CDR3 spans 14 residues. The rearrangement joins TRBV5-1 to TRBJ2-7, with D possibly being TRBD1 (6 bases). The receptor's source is a woman aged 40 to 50 with COVID-19, enrolled during active disease. Sequenced material: peripheral blood. CDR3 loop: CASSLTDRSYEQYF. In nucleotides, the CDR3 is TGCGCCAGCAGCTTAACGGACAGATCCTACGAGCAGTACTTC.